This section outlines one T cell receptor beta chain sequence together with its context. The CDR3 contains 15 residues. V lost 7 bases to trimming and J lost 3 bases, with 18 bases between them. Germline CDR1 and CDR2: LNHDA and SQIVND (reference sequence). In the authors' methods: By means of reference gene primer amplification, nucleated cell counts were estimated. Using immunoSEQ multiplex PCR, the repertoire was profiled, and TCRdb retains in-frame clones only, with some absent. That table gives V, J and clone size, and the DNA gave D and trimming. Of about 78,000 clones in the sample, about 89% were seen once. The data derive from a study of blood T cell repertoires in COVID-19. About the research overall: T cells, B-cell-depleted T cells, or PBMCs provided the cDNA or gDNA that served as material.

The chain is built from TRBV19 and TRBJ1-2; a possible D gene is TRBD1 (5 bases). The TCR comes from a woman aged 55-70 years with acute or convalescent COVID-19. Source material: peripheral blood. The CDR3 sequence is CASTPYRGGDYGYTF. In DNA, the CDR3 is TGTGCCAGTACCCCATACCGAGGAGGGGACTATGGCTACACCTTC.